These T cell receptor beta chains were read from a single sample in a study of T cell changes during pregnancy in multiple sclerosis. Assay: immunoSEQ multiplex PCR; the TCRdb copy retains only in-frame clones and omits some. The sample consists of roughly 40,000 clones, more than 85% of them appearing once. The sample consisted of CD8+ T cells from peripheral blood mononuclear cells, taken in the first trimester of pregnancy. These receptors originate from a female donor with multiple sclerosis, enrolled in a pregnancy study. Each CDR3 is given without its conserved first and last residue. Each record gives: J gene, V gene, CDR3 protein.

j_call: TRBJ1-2; v_call: TRBV7-2; cdr3_aa: ASSSTGYGYT
j_call: TRBJ1-2; v_call: TRBV6-5; cdr3_aa: ASSYGTGSNYGYT
j_call: TRBJ2-2; v_call: TRBV10-2; cdr3_aa: ASSEFSGLAPTGELF
j_call: TRBJ1-2; v_call: TRBV15; cdr3_aa: ATSRDRLGSYAYGYT
j_call: TRBJ2-5; v_call: TRBV6-9; cdr3_aa: ASSHPREETQY
j_call: TRBJ2-2; v_call: TRBV30; cdr3_aa: ASTAGPDTGELF
j_call: TRBJ2-3; v_call: TRBV6-4; cdr3_aa: ASSGTSGGTDTQY
j_call: TRBJ2-7; v_call: TRBV13; cdr3_aa: ASSLTGVDEQY
j_call: TRBJ2-2; v_call: TRBV6-4; cdr3_aa: ASSGTENTGELF
j_call: TRBJ2-3; v_call: TRBV6-1; cdr3_aa: ASTQGVGSTDTQY
j_call: TRBJ2-1; v_call: TRBV11-2; cdr3_aa: ASSFLGGGLTEQF
j_call: TRBJ2-7; v_call: TRBV7-6; cdr3_aa: ASSPAGSYEQY
j_call: TRBJ1-4; v_call: TRBV27; cdr3_aa: ASSQGFLGKLF
j_call: TRBJ1-4; v_call: TRBV29-1; cdr3_aa: SVESVGAEKLF
j_call: TRBJ2-5; v_call: TRBV6-5; cdr3_aa: ASNPSPGVETQY
j_call: TRBJ1-5; v_call: TRBV4-1; cdr3_aa: ASSPRGNQPQH
j_call: TRBJ2-1; v_call: TRBV14; cdr3_aa: ASSLTGGYNEQF
j_call: TRBJ1-2; v_call: TRBV4-1; cdr3_aa: ASSFRTGGIYGYT
j_call: TRBJ2-1; v_call: TRBV11-2; cdr3_aa: ASANPRLAGQYNEQF
j_call: TRBJ1-2; v_call: TRBV29-1; cdr3_aa: SVEDPTGALLYGYT
j_call: TRBJ1-6; v_call: TRBV21-1; cdr3_aa: ASSKAYRDSYNSPLH
j_call: TRBJ2-7; v_call: TRBV4-2; cdr3_aa: ASSQLAVGLAGGEQY
j_call: TRBJ1-4; v_call: TRBV11-2; cdr3_aa: ASSFGQGLGEKLF
j_call: TRBJ1-5; v_call: TRBV19; cdr3_aa: ASSIAGGTNQPQH
j_call: TRBJ1-2; v_call: TRBV11-2; cdr3_aa: ASSLGLVDYGYT